These T cell receptor beta chains were read from a single sample in a study of fetal regulatory T cell absence and autoimmunity. Method: immunoSEQ multiplex PCR; TCRdb's copy keeps in-frame clones and lacks some. The data contain about 43,000 clones, about four fifths of them singletons. The specimen was cord blood. These TCRs come from a newborn boy with IPEX syndrome. Each CDR3 is given with its conserved first and last residue. A D gene is named only where the DNA matches it firmly. Part of the rows lack a size; the others show once, few, many or a class for expanded clones.

TRBJ1-2 - TRBV30 TRBD1 CAALKGQGTYGYTF TGTGCCGCCCTGAAGGGACAGGGGACCTATGGCTACACCTTC
TRBJ2-2 - TRBV6-5 - CASSLTGSNTGELFF TGTGCCAGCAGCCTGACAGGTTCAAACACCGGGGAGCTGTTTTTT
TRBJ2-7 - TRBV7-9 - CASSPYYEQYF TGTGCCAGCAGCCCCTACTACGAGCAGTACTTC
TRBJ1-3 - TRBV7-9 - CASSSGTGNTIYF TGTGCCAGCAGCTCCGGGACAGGAAACACCATATATTTT
TRBJ2-3 - TRBV4-3 TRBD2 CASSHGTSGGRADTQYF TGCGCCAGCAGCCATGGGACTAGCGGGGGCCGCGCAGATACGCAGTATTTT
TRBJ1-1 - TRBV9 - CASGGVTEAFF TGTGCCAGCGGTGGGGTCACTGAAGCTTTCTTT
TRBJ2-7 few TRBV4-1 TRBD2 CASSQGLAGDEQYF TGCGCCAGCAGCCAAGGACTAGCGGGAGACGAGCAGTACTTC
TRBJ1-1 - TRBV5-6 TRBD1 CASSLTGVNTEAFF TGTGCCAGCAGCTTGACAGGGGTGAACACTGAAGCTTTCTTT
TRBJ1-2 once TRBV15 - CATSRGRDYTF TGTGCCACCAGCCGCGGACGGGACTACACCTTC
TRBJ2-1 - TRBV19 - CASSDSYNEQFF TGTGCCAGTAGTGACTCCTACAATGAGCAGTTCTTC